This T cell receptor (beta chain) was recorded in a study of CD8+CD57+ T cells in acquired aplastic anemia. Across the study: Roughly 3 ug was the average amount of DNA from sorted CD4+ and CD8+ cells.

Patients selected for sequencing had displayed CD8+CD57+ cell expansion by flow cytometry. Patients uniformly had severe acquired aplastic anemia. Untreated patients provided the blood samples, with no therapy given before sampling. General study points: Patients were compared with controls for CD8+ Simpson's diversity, and no significant difference emerged.

This clonotype has a handful of counts. Its antigen is currently unknown. CDR3 and TCR beta VDJ profiling relied on a genomic DNA template. TCRdb itself ran the reads through MiXCR, one entry per CDR3 protein. Among around 180,000 distinct CDR3 sequences listed, 48% were seen once. This receptor was obtained from a human donor with aplastic anemia. The sample consisted of sorted CD4+, CD8+, or CD8+CD57+ T cells (not recorded which) from PBMCs.

In DNA, the CDR3 is TGTGCCAGCAGCATACCTGGGCCAGGGGGCGAACCGCGGGGTTTTGCTTTCTTT. The encoded protein is CASSIPGPGGEPRGFAFF. The J gene is TRBJ1-1, the V gene TRBV11-2; 8 bases are a match to TRBD1. The CDR3 covers 18 residues. V lost 5 bases, J lost 11 bases, and 25 bases stayed unmatched. The germline V gene encodes CDR1 SGHAT and CDR2 FQNNGV.